The rows below give T cell receptor beta chains drawn from one sample of a study of neurological immune-mediated disorders. From the 5' RACE reads, TCRdb called clonotypes with MiXCR, one entry per CDR3 protein. This sample yields tens of thousands of distinct CDR3 sequences, of which about 9.4% are seen a single time; more than 1.5% belongs to the top ten. Sequences were obtained from PBMCs. These receptor sequences come from a man aged 35-49 years in good health. Each CDR3 is given with its conserved first and last residue. The D gene is left open where the match is weak. Some rows mark clone size as missing; the rest say once, few, many or name a class of expanded clone.

CDR3 protein: CASSSQGSYGYTF; CDR3 DNA: TGTGCCAGCAGTTCTCAGGGGAGTTATGGCTACACCTTC; J gene: TRBJ1-2; V gene: TRBV12-3/TRBV12-4; clone size: many; D gene: .
CDR3 protein: CSVVQTSPPNTGELFF; CDR3 DNA: TGCAGCGTTGTCCAGACCAGCCCTCCGAACACCGGGGAGCTGTTTTTT; J gene: TRBJ2-2; V gene: TRBV29-1; clone size: many; D gene: .
CDR3 protein: CASSPAGPDTQYF; CDR3 DNA: TGCGCCAGCAGCCCCGCGGGCCCAGATACGCAGTATTTT; J gene: TRBJ2-3; V gene: TRBV5-1; clone size: many; D gene: .
CDR3 protein: CASSVVENTIYF; CDR3 DNA: TGTGCCAGCAGCGTAGTTGAAAACACCATATATTTT; J gene: TRBJ1-3; V gene: TRBV9; clone size: many; D gene: .
CDR3 protein: CASSPTGTVRHEQFF; CDR3 DNA: TGCGCCAGCAGCCCGACAGGGACAGTCCGCCATGAGCAGTTCTTC; J gene: TRBJ2-1; V gene: TRBV5-1; clone size: many; D gene: TRBD1
CDR3 protein: CASRRQGSAGANVLTF; CDR3 DNA: TGCGCCAGCAGGCGACAGGGGTCGGCCGGGGCCAACGTCCTGACTTTC; J gene: TRBJ2-6; V gene: TRBV10-2; clone size: many; D gene: TRBD1
CDR3 protein: CASSVRDLVNEQFF; CDR3 DNA: TGCGCCAGCAGCGTCAGGGACCTTGTCAATGAGCAGTTCTTC; J gene: TRBJ2-1; V gene: TRBV5-1; clone size: many; D gene: .
CDR3 protein: CASSLTLGSDEAFF; CDR3 DNA: TGTGCCAGCAGCTTAACGTTAGGTTCGGACGAAGCTTTCTTT; J gene: TRBJ1-1; V gene: TRBV7-3; clone size: many; D gene: .
CDR3 protein: CASSYALGDASSYNEQFF; CDR3 DNA: TGTGCCAGCAGTTACGCCTTAGGGGACGCCAGCTCCTACAATGAGCAGTTCTTC; J gene: TRBJ2-1; V gene: TRBV6-5; clone size: few; D gene: .
CDR3 protein: CASSYRTSGTQETQYF; CDR3 DNA: TGTGCCAGCAGTTACCGTACTAGCGGGACCCAAGAGACCCAGTACTTC; J gene: TRBJ2-5; V gene: TRBV6-6; clone size: many; D gene: TRBD2
CDR3 protein: CASSLDPGRGTEAFF; CDR3 DNA: TGTGCCAGCAGCTTAGATCCGGGAAGGGGCACTGAAGCTTTCTTT; J gene: TRBJ1-1; V gene: TRBV7-6; clone size: many; D gene: .
CDR3 protein: CASSLSNTGELFF; CDR3 DNA: TGTGCCAGCAGCTTATCTAACACCGGGGAGCTGTTTTTT; J gene: TRBJ2-2; V gene: TRBV7-9; clone size: many; D gene: .
CDR3 protein: CSASEASGVWYEQYF; CDR3 DNA: TGCAGTGCTAGTGAGGCTAGCGGGGTGTGGTACGAGCAGTACTTC; J gene: TRBJ2-7; V gene: TRBV20-1; clone size: many; D gene: TRBD2
CDR3 protein: CASSNLGDSYNEQFF; CDR3 DNA: TGTGCCAGCAGCAATTTGGGGGACTCCTACAATGAGCAGTTCTTC; J gene: TRBJ2-1; V gene: TRBV7-6; clone size: .; D gene: .
CDR3 protein: CASSPRGSDTQYF; CDR3 DNA: TGTGCCAGCTCACCACGGGGATCAGATACGCAGTATTTT; J gene: TRBJ2-3; V gene: TRBV18; clone size: few; D gene: .
CDR3 protein: CASSSDRDTQYF; CDR3 DNA: TGCGCCAGCAGCTCAGATCGAGATACGCAGTATTTT; J gene: TRBJ2-3; V gene: TRBV5-1; clone size: many; D gene: .
CDR3 protein: CASTRPCSYNEQFF; CDR3 DNA: TGTGCCAGCACCCGACCTTGCTCCTACAATGAGCAGTTCTTC; J gene: TRBJ2-1; V gene: TRBV6-4; clone size: many; D gene: .
CDR3 protein: CAISQKQANYGYTF; CDR3 DNA: TGTGCCATCAGTCAAAAACAGGCGAACTATGGCTACACCTTC; J gene: TRBJ1-2; V gene: TRBV10-3; clone size: many; D gene: .
CDR3 protein: CASRRGQGRNEKLFF; CDR3 DNA: TGTGCCAGCAGACGCGGACAGGGACGTAATGAAAAACTGTTTTTT; J gene: TRBJ1-4; V gene: TRBV6-5; clone size: many; D gene: TRBD1
CDR3 protein: CANSFDGRFPSYNEQFF; CDR3 DNA: TGCGCCAACAGCTTCGACGGCCGATTCCCATCTTACAATGAGCAGTTCTTC; J gene: TRBJ2-1; V gene: TRBV5-1; clone size: once; D gene: .